The 21 T cell receptor beta chains below come from one sample, sequenced in a study of monozygotic twins with cystic fibrosis. Sequenced by immunoSEQ multiplex PCR; TCRdb stores in-frame clones only, minus some. The sample lists some 20,000 clones, around 87% occurring once. The sequenced sample consisted of blood. These receptors came from a woman younger than 45 with cystic fibrosis.

The J gene is TRBJ2-1, the V gene TRBV4-1; TRBD2 aligns across 8 bases. Germline V gene sequence: CDR1 MGHRA, CDR2 YSYEKL. Unmatched junction bases numbered 12, after V lost 4 bases and J lost 7 bases. The CDR3 covers 16 residues. CDR3 residues: CASSPLRGGQGNEQFF. CDR3 sequence (DNA): TGCGCCAGCAGCCCCCTCCGGGGGGGGCAAGGAAATGAGCAGTTCTTC.

This chain uses TRBV5-4 with TRBJ1-2; D unclear. With 1 base removed from V and 4 bases from J, the gap between germline ends came to 11 bases. The CDR3 sequence is 14 residues long. Germline V gene data show CDR1 as SGHNT and CDR2 as YYREEE (reference sequence). The CDR3 nucleotides are TGTGCCAGCAGCTTGTCGGGAACCTTCTATGGCTACACCTTC. It translates to CASSLSGTFYGYTF.

V and J are TRBV4-3 and TRBJ2-7; TRBD2 might be the D (7 bases). The CDR3 is made up of 15 amino acids. With 0 bases removed from V and 7 bases from J, the gap between germline ends came to 16 bases. Per the germline V gene, CDR1 is LGHNA and CDR2 is YSLEER. The CDR3 DNA reads TGCGCCAGCAGCCAAGATTTCAACAGGGAGGGAGAGCAGTACTTC. This gives the protein CASSQDFNREGEQYF.

The chain carries TRBV29-1 and TRBJ2-6, with D perhaps TRBD2 (6 bases). V dropped 6 bases and J dropped 0 bases, with 15 bases sitting between them. The CDR3 runs to 16 residues. Germline-derived CDR1 and CDR2 are SQVTM and ANQGSEA. In DNA, the CDR3 is TGCAGCGTCCCCGGGACTTTTTACTCTGGGGCCAACGTCCTGACTTTC. Its protein product is CSVPGTFYSGANVLTF.

The chain recombines TRBV2 with TRBJ2-1; no clear D. CDR3 length equals 11 residues. V was cut by 9 bases and J by 3 bases, with 6 bases left in between. Germline V gene sequence: CDR1 SNHLY, CDR2 FYNNEI. The CDR3, as DNA: TGTGCCAGTCAGAGCTACAATGAGCAGTTCTTC. Amino acid sequence: CASQSYNEQFF.

The gene calls are TRBV11-3 and TRBJ2-3; D assignment may be TRBD1 or TRBD2 (5 bases each). CDR3 length equals 15 residues. The V gene's germline CDR1 is SGHNT and CDR2 YENEEA. V shed 5 bases and J shed 1 base, with 13 bases lying between them. CDR3 protein: CASSKQVGGTDTQYF. In nucleotides, the CDR3 is TGTGCCAGCAGCAAACAGGTGGGGGGCACAGATACGCAGTATTTT.

The chain links TRBV18 to TRBJ1-1, with unresolved D. Trimming took off 3 bases at V and 0 bases at J, with 2 bases between the two ends. The CDR3 spans 12 residues. Germline CDR1 and CDR2: KGHSH and LQKENI. Here the CDR3 DNA reads TGTGCCAGCTCACCGATGAACACTGAAGCTTTCTTT. It specifies CASSPMNTEAFF.

The V and J genes are TRBV6-5 and TRBJ2-1; 9 bases align to TRBD1. The CDR3 length is 15 residues. Germline CDR1 is MNHEY and CDR2 is SVGAGI. The V segment lost 4 bases and the J segment 6 bases; nucleotides outside the gene matches: 7. The chain's CDR3 is CASSSPGTGSNEQFF. The CDR3 bases are TGTGCCAGCAGTTCACCCGGGACAGGGAGCAATGAGCAGTTCTTC.

This sequence joins TRBV28 and TRBJ2-1; TRBD1 matches at 7 bases. J lost 1 base, V lost 2 bases, and 11 bases had no gene match. The CDR3 is 18 amino acids. CDR1 and CDR2 (germline): MDHEN, SYDVKM. CDR3 nucleotides: TGTGCCAGCAGTTTAACCGGACAGGCGTCAAGGTCCTACAATGAGCAGTTCTTC. Amino acids: CASSLTGQASRSYNEQFF. The full variable domain, with the rest looked up from reference TRBV28 and TRBJ2-1, is DVKVTQSSRYLVKRTGEKVFLECVQDMDHENMFWYRQDPGLGLRLIYFSYDVKMKEKGDIPEGYSVSREKKERFSLILESASTNQTSMYLCASSLTGQASRSYNEQFFGPGTRLTVL.

The chain joins TRBV5-1 to TRBJ2-3; TRBD2 matches at 13 bases. The junction had 2 bases not matched to a gene; V was cut back by 0 bases and J by 4 bases. CDR3 length: 16 amino acids. In germline, CDR1 is SGHRS, CDR2 YFSETQ. Written as DNA, the CDR3 is TGCGCCAGCAGCTTGGTTACTAGCGGGGGGGCAGATACGCAGTATTTT. Translated: CASSLVTSGGADTQYF. Combining the CDR3 with reference TRBV5-1 and TRBJ2-3 gives the whole variable domain KAGVTQTPRYLIKTRGQQVTLSCSPISGHRSVSWYQQTPGQGLQFLFEYFSETQRNKGNFPGRFSGRQFSNSRSEMNVSTLELGDSALYLCASSLVTSGGADTQYFGPGTRLTVL.

The rearrangement links TRBV9 to TRBJ2-7; 8 nucleotides match TRBD1. Germline V gives CDR1 SGDLS, CDR2 YYNGEE. V was pared by 0 bases and J by 4 bases, with 6 bases of the junction left unmatched. The CDR3 is 15 residues long. Written as DNA, the CDR3 is TGTGCCAGCAGCGTAGGGCCGGACAGGGTTTACGAGCAGTACTTC. This gives the protein CASSVGPDRVYEQYF.

This chain uses TRBV18 with TRBJ2-1; 14 bases align to TRBD2. The V segment lost 3 bases and the J segment 6 bases; nucleotides outside the gene matches: 4. The length of the CDR3 is 16 residues. Germline CDR1 and CDR2: KGHSH and LQKENI. The CDR3 nucleotides are TGTGCCAGCTCACCTTCCGGGACTAGCGGGGGCAATGAGCAGTTCTTC. Its protein product is CASSPSGTSGGNEQFF.

This rearrangement joins TRBV6-8 to TRBJ2-3; D not resolved. The V gene lost 7 bases and the J gene lost 0 bases, with 11 bases spanning the gap. The germline gives CDR1 MNHGY, CDR2 SAAAGT. This CDR3 region has 14 residues. The CDR3 protein is CASTDVESTDTQYF. In DNA form, the CDR3 reads TGTGCCAGCACCGACGTTGAGAGCACAGATACGCAGTATTTT.

This clone has just one count. This chain links TRBV18 with TRBJ2-1; 10 bases are shared with TRBD1. V was pared by 2 bases and J by 6 bases, with 1 base of the junction left unmatched. The CDR3 consists of 14 residues. Germline loops: CDR1 KGHSH, CDR2 LQKENI. The CDR3: CASSPGTGVNEQFF. The DNA for the CDR3 is TGTGCCAGCTCACCAGGGACAGGGGTCAATGAGCAGTTCTTC.

This clone was recorded a few times. The rearrangement joins TRBV5-1 to TRBJ2-1, with D perhaps TRBD1 or TRBD2 (5 bases each). This CDR3 is built from 13 residues. V was pared by 4 bases and J by 15 bases, with 20 bases between. Germline V gene data show CDR1 as SGHRS and CDR2 as YFSETQ. The CDR3 nucleotides read TGCGCCAGCAGCGGGGGATATCAAACCAATGGGTTCTTC. Amino acids: CASSGGYQTNGFF. Full variable domain (rest looked up from reference TRBV5-1 and TRBJ2-1): KAGVTQTPRYLIKTRGQQVTLSCSPISGHRSVSWYQQTPGQGLQFLFEYFSETQRNKGNFPGRFSGRQFSNSRSEMNVSTLELGDSALYLCASSGGYQTNGFFGPGTRLTVL.

This chain uses TRBV7-9 with TRBJ2-7; D not certain. CDR3 length equals 14 residues. Trimming shortened V by 5 bases and J by 4 bases, and 15 bases separated the two germline ends. Germline CDR1 is SEHNR and CDR2 is FQNEAQ (reference sequence). The CDR3 region is CASSPRQRRYEQYF. Here the CDR3 DNA reads TGTGCCAGCAGCCCTAGACAAAGAAGATACGAGCAGTACTTC. The full variable domain, rest sourced from reference TRBV7-9 and TRBJ2-7, is DTGVSQNPRHKITKRGQNVTFRCDPISEHNRLYWYRQTLGQGPEFLTYFQNEAQLEKSRLLSDRFSAERPKGSFSTLEIQRTEQGDSAMYLCASSPRQRRYEQYFGPGTRLTVT.

This clone was picked up one time. The germline gene is not matched at one end of the junction; a read error may be the cause. V gene TRBV20-1 combines with J gene TRBJ2-7; 13 nucleotides line up with TRBD2. Germline values: CDR1 DFQATT, CDR2 SNEGSKA (reference sequence). The CDR3 totals 11 residues. DNA for the CDR3: TGCAGTGCGCGACTAGCGGGGGGCCTAGGTTTC. Translating gives CSARLAGGLGF.

This chain links TRBV6-5 with TRBJ1-3; D might be TRBD1 (5 bases). This CDR3 contains 14 residues. Trimming shortened V by 6 bases and J by 2 bases, and 11 bases separated the two germline ends. Germline V gives CDR1 MNHEY, CDR2 SVGAGI. For the CDR3, the DNA is TGTGCCAGCAGCCCAGACAGAGCTGGAAACACCATATATTTT. It is translated as CASSPDRAGNTIYF.

J is TRBJ2-3 and V is TRBV10-3; TRBD2 agrees at 12 bases. This CDR3 comprises 16 residues. Germline CDR1 reads ENHRY; CDR2 reads SYGVKD. After removal of 3 bases from V and 2 bases from J, the junction contained 3 bases not matched to a gene. CDR3 sequence reads: CAISDPSGGATDTQYF. In nucleotides, the CDR3 is TGTGCCATCAGTGATCCTAGCGGGGGGGCCACAGATACGCAGTATTTT.

This rearrangement joins TRBV7-2 to TRBJ2-7; D may correspond to TRBD1 or TRBD2 (5 bases each). The germline gives CDR1 SGHTA, CDR2 FQGNSA. CDR3 size: 13 residues. Trimming took off 5 bases at V and 7 bases at J, with 15 bases between the two ends. The CDR3 loop is CASSPRGLGEQYF. DNA of the CDR3: TGTGCCAGCAGCCCTCGGGGCTTGGGGGAGCAGTACTTC. Complete variable domain (other parts from reference TRBV7-2 and TRBJ2-7): GAGVSQSPSNKVTEKGKDVELRCDPISGHTALYWYRQSLGQGLEFLIYFQGNSAPDKSGLPSDRFSAERTGGSVSTLTIQRTQQEDSAVYLCASSPRGLGEQYFGPGTRLTVT.

V usage is TRBV5-4 and J usage is TRBJ1-6, with D possibly being TRBD1 (5 bases). CDR1 is SGHNT, CDR2 YYREEE, per germline (reference sequence). This CDR3 has 16 residues. V lost 0 bases to trimming and J lost 8 bases, with 15 bases between them. The CDR3 region is CASSLGDGRRDSPLHF. The CDR3 DNA follows: TGTGCCAGCAGCTTGGGGGACGGACGTAGGGATTCACCCCTCCACTTT.